The rows below give T cell receptor beta chains drawn from one sample of a study of early T cells in non-severe SARS-CoV-2 infection. One entry per CDR3 protein results from TCRdb running MiXCR on the 5' RACE reads. The data hold under 90,000 distinct CDR3 sequences, with around 15% observed a single time. What was sequenced was whole blood. The receptors were sampled from an adult who was a healthcare worker with PCR-confirmed SARS-CoV-2 infection or an uninfected control (not recorded which). CDR3s include the opening cysteine and the closing phenylalanine or tryptophan. Fields, in order: D gene, clone size, J gene, V gene, CDR3 DNA, CDR3 protein. A D gene is named only where the DNA matches it firmly. Where a row states a size, it is once, few, many or the class of an expanded clone; other rows omit it.

TRBD1 | . | TRBJ2-7 | TRBV6-6 | TGTGCCAGCGGAGGACAGGTCTACGAGCAGTACTTC | CASGGQVYEQYF
. | few | TRBJ1-1 | TRBV2 | TGTGCCAGCAGTGATGCCCGAGACACTGAAGCTTTCTTT | CASSDARDTEAFF
TRBD1 | . | TRBJ1-6 | TRBV7-8 | TGTGCCAGCAGCTTAGGTCGAACAGGGGACGGTTCACCCCTCCACTTT | CASSLGRTGDGSPLHF
. | few | TRBJ1-6 | TRBV7-9 | TGTGCCAGCAGCTTACCCAGAAATTCACCCCTCCACTTT | CASSLPRNSPLHF
. | few | TRBJ2-5 | TRBV7-9 | TGTGCCAGCAGCTACGGCTACAGTTCACAAGAGACCCAGTACTTC | CASSYGYSSQETQYF
TRBD1 | . | TRBJ1-1 | TRBV2 | TGTGCCAGCAGTGGGGGACAGAGCACTGAAGCTTTCTTT | CASSGGQSTEAFF
. | many | TRBJ1-1 | TRBV5-5 | TGTGCCAGCAGCTTTCGACAGCTACAATTAGAAACGAAAGCTTTCTTT | CASSFRQLQLETKAFF
. | . | TRBJ1-5 | TRBV3-1 | TGTGCCAGCAGCCCGAGCGGGTATGACAATCAGCCCCAGCATTTT | CASSPSGYDNQPQHF
. | many | TRBJ1-6 | TRBV20-1 | TGCAGTGCTAGGACTTCTTGGGGAACGGGCAGACCGTCACCTAATCCCAGTTCACCCCTCCACTTT | CSARTSWGTGRPSPNPSSPLHF
. | . | TRBJ2-1 | TRBV10-3 | TGTGTCATCAGTGAGGGGACCTACAATGAGCAGTTCTTC | CVISEGTYNEQFF
TRBD1 | many | TRBJ2-1 | TRBV6-6 | TGTGCCAGCAGTTATGGGACAGCAACGAGCAATGAGCAGTTCTTC | CASSYGTATSNEQFF
. | . | TRBJ2-1 | TRBV11-3 | TGTGCCAGCAGCTTAGAAGGCTCGGGCCAGGGAATCAACAATGAGCAGTTCTTC | CASSLEGSGQGINNEQFF
. | few | TRBJ2-1 | TRBV9 | TGTGCCAGCAGCGTTCAGGGTTCGGTGAATGAGCAGTTCTTC | CASSVQGSVNEQFF
. | . | TRBJ2-5 | TRBV29-1 | TGCAGCGTTGAAACGTTTATACAGACCCAGTACTTC | CSVETFIQTQYF
. | . | TRBJ2-3 | TRBV5-1 | TGCGCCAGCAGCTTGGGCGGTAGCGGAAATACGCAGTATTTT | CASSLGGSGNTQYF
TRBD2 | few | TRBJ2-1 | TRBV7-3 | TGTGCCAGCAGCCTAACTTTCGCCCGGGAGGATGAGCAGTTCTTC | CASSLTFAREDEQFF
. | many | TRBJ1-4 | TRBV28 | TGTGCCAGCAGTTTCCTGCCACAAACCTTTAGGGTTGAAAAACTGTTTTTT | CASSFLPQTFRVEKLFF
. | many | TRBJ2-7 | TRBV20-1 | TGCAGTGCTATCGGTCCAGGGGACGAGCAGTACTTC | CSAIGPGDEQYF
. | few | TRBJ1-1 | TRBV30 | TGTGCCTGGATCTCCCAGGCTGAAGCTTTCTTT | CAWISQAEAFF
. | . | TRBJ1-5 | TRBV20-1 | TGCAGTGCTAGAGATCCGGCTAGCAATCAGCCCCAGCATTTT | CSARDPASNQPQHF
. | few | TRBJ1-1 | TRBV12-3/TRBV12-4 | TGTGCCAGCAGTTCCCGGGCCTTCACTGAAGCTTTCTTT | CASSSRAFTEAFF
. | . | TRBJ2-7 | TRBV6-2/TRBV6-3 | TGTGCCAGCAGTTACCCACAGGGTGGGATCTACGAGCAGTACTTC | CASSYPQGGIYEQYF
TRBD1 | medium-sized | TRBJ1-2 | TRBV28 | TGTGCCAGCAGTTTAGGCAGGGGGCCTCGTGGCTACACCTTC | CASSLGRGPRGYTF
. | few | TRBJ1-1 | TRBV29-1 | TGCAGCGTTGCAAGGGGGGCGGCGAACACTGAAGCTTTCTTT | CSVARGAANTEAFF
. | few | TRBJ2-1 | TRBV29-1 | TGCAGCGTCCCGCAGGGGAGAGGAGGGGGTGAGCAGTTCTTC | CSVPQGRGGGEQFF
. | . | TRBJ2-7 | TRBV15 | TGTGCCACCAGCAGACCGCCTTGGGTCGAGCAGTACTTC | CATSRPPWVEQYF